This T cell receptor (beta chain) comes out of a study of T cells after somatic rescue of genetic block. Measured with immunoSEQ multiplex PCR; TCRdb has only the in-frame clones, and not every one. This table has about 120,000 clones, 80% to 95% appearing once. The germline V gene encodes CDR1 GTSNPN and CDR2 SVGIG (reference sequence). Trimming removed 0 bases from V and 5 bases from J, with 4 bases in between. The CDR3 loop spans 11 amino acids. This chain uses TRBV30 with TRBJ2-5, with unresolved D. The sample was peripheral blood mononuclear cells (PBMCs). This receptor was identified in a woman under 30. In nucleotides, the CDR3 is TGTGCCTGGAGTGTAGGGGAGACCCAGTACTTC. It yields the protein CAWSVGETQYF.